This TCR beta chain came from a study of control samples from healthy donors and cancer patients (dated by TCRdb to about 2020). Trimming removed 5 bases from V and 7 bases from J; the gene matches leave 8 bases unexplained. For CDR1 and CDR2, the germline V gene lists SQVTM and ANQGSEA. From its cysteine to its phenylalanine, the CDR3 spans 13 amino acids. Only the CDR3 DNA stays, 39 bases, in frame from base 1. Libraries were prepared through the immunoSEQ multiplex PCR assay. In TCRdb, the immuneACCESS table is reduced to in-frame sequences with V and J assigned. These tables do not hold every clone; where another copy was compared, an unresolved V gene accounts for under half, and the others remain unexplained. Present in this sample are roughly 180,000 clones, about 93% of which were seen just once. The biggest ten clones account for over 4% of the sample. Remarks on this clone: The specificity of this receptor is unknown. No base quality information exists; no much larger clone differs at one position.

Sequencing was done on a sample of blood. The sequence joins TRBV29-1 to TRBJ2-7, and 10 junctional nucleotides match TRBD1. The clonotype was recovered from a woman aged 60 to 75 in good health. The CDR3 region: CSVKPGQGLEQYF. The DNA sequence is TGCAGCGTTAAACCGGGACAGGGGCTAGAGCAGTACTTC.